Sequencing of this TCR beta chain was carried out in a study of cytomegalovirus exposure and HLA in healthy donors. Study-wide context: A prior analysis found 117 million unique TCR beta sequences from 150 million to 200 million T cells.

V dropped 3 bases and J dropped 4 bases, with 9 bases sitting between them. The CDR3 contains 13 residues. Germline V gene data show CDR1 as KGHSH and CDR2 as LQKENI. Study findings and constraints: Testing in vitro showed three CMV-associated chains specific for CMV antigens. The study labeled 150 to 200 TCR beta chains cytomegalovirus-associated.

Regarding this clone: Its antigen remains unidentified.

A multiplex PCR was run with 60 Vbeta primers and 13 Jbeta primers. Original processing notes: In a later analysis, tens of millions of unique TCR beta chains included roughly 11 million shared by two or more donors. The assay was immunoSEQ multiplex PCR, and TCRdb's table has in-frame clones only and misses some. Clone size and the V and J calls come from that table; the DNA yielded D and trimming. The top ten hold about 1.7% of the sample, which has about 200,000 clones, around 83% seen once. The sample consisted of PBMCs. The V call is TRBV18, the J call TRBJ1-2, with D maybe TRBD1 (6 bases). The sequence derives from a man in his forties in good health and CMV-seropositive. The CDR3: CASSPLDSYGYTF. The CDR3 bases are TGTGCCAGCTCACCTTTGGACAGCTATGGCTACACCTTC.